Following are 9 T cell receptor beta chains from one sample sequenced in a study of blood T cell repertoires in COVID-19. Produced via immunoSEQ multiplex PCR; TCRdb's table is partial and in-frame only. The sample consists of about 50,000 clones, approximately 86% of them appearing once. The specimen sequenced was peripheral blood. The receptors shown here come from a human donor in a cohort sampled during active COVID-19.

CDR3 region: CASSLGQMNTEAFF. For the CDR3, the DNA is TGTGCCAGCAGCTTGGGACAGATGAACACTGAAGCTTTCTTT. This chain uses TRBV7-9 with TRBJ1-1, with TRBD1 matching 7 bases. CDR1 and CDR2 from the germline V gene are SEHNR and FQNEAQ (reference sequence). The length of the CDR3 is 14 residues. The ends lost 3 bases at V and 0 bases at J; junction bases unmatched: 1.

The chain employs TRBV3-1 (or the pseudogene TRBV3-2) and TRBJ1-1; possibly TRBD1 for D (5 bases). With 3 bases removed from V and 5 bases from J, the gap between germline ends came to 10 bases. The CDR3 consists of 13 residues. The V gene's germline CDR1 is LGHDT and CDR2 YNNKEL (reference sequence). In DNA form, the CDR3 reads TGTGCCAGCAGCCATGGGGGGAGGACTGAAGCTTTCTTT. It codes for CASSHGGRTEAFF.

The chain uses TRBV5-4 and TRBJ2-2; 8 bases are shared with TRBD1. With 3 bases clipped from V and 4 bases from J, the junction kept 5 bases outside the gene matches. Germline V gene lookup returns CDR1 SGHNT and CDR2 YYREEE (reference sequence). This CDR3 contains 15 residues. The CDR3, as DNA: TGTGCCAGCAGCTCAGGGGGCACGATCACCGGGGAGCTGTTTTTT. This gives the protein CASSSGGTITGELFF.

Only one count was recorded for this clone. This sequence joins TRBV11-3 and TRBJ2-5; a weak D match, TRBD2 (6 bases). From germline, CDR1 is SGHNT and CDR2 YENEEA. The V end was cut by 5 bases, the J end by 7 bases, with 14 bases between. This CDR3 region has 13 residues. CDR3 loop: CASSRDSVGTQYF. CDR3 nucleotide sequence: TGTGCCAGCAGCCGGGACTCCGTGGGGACCCAGTACTTC.

This chain connects TRBV5-1 to TRBJ2-3, with 8 positions matching TRBD2. Germline loops: CDR1 SGHRS, CDR2 YFSETQ. The V segment lost 3 bases and the J segment 4 bases; nucleotides outside the gene matches: 16. The CDR3 spans 18 residues. The CDR3 loop is CASSSLVDGRAVADTQYF. The CDR3 DNA follows: TGCGCCAGCAGCTCCTTGGTGGACGGGAGGGCCGTTGCAGATACGCAGTATTTT. The complete variable domain, with remaining parts taken from reference TRBV5-1 and TRBJ2-3, reads KAGVTQTPRYLIKTRGQQVTLSCSPISGHRSVSWYQQTPGQGLQFLFEYFSETQRNKGNFPGRFSGRQFSNSRSEMNVSTLELGDSALYLCASSSLVDGRAVADTQYFGPGTRLTVL.

The chain carries TRBV9 and TRBJ2-3; tentative D call: TRBD2 (5 bases). Between the trimmed V and J ends, which lost 4 bases and 5 bases, there was a span of 14 bases. Germline V gives CDR1 SGDLS, CDR2 YYNGEE. The CDR3 consists of 14 residues. The CDR3 DNA reads TGTGCCAGCAGCCCATCCCCTAGCCAAGATACGCAGTATTTT. Translated, it gives CASSPSPSQDTQYF.

This clone was counted a single time. This rearrangement joins TRBV7-2 to TRBJ1-4; D is unresolved. The V gene's germline CDR1 is SGHTA and CDR2 FQGNSA. Trimming took off 5 bases at V and 7 bases at J, with 14 bases between the two ends. This CDR3 has 14 amino acids. The CDR3 is CASSPQRASEKLFF. The CDR3 region has the DNA TGTGCCAGCAGCCCACAGAGGGCCTCTGAAAAACTGTTTTTT.

The rearrangement links TRBV28 to TRBJ2-4, with D hard to call. Germline CDR1 and CDR2: MDHEN and SYDVKM. V shed 2 bases and J shed 0 bases, with 5 bases lying between them. CDR3 size: 14 residues. CDR3: CASSLAGAKNIQYF. The CDR3 nucleotides are TGTGCCAGCAGTTTAGCAGGAGCCAAAAACATTCAGTACTTC.

The CDR3 DNA follows: TGTGCCAGCAGGGGGCCTAGCGGGAACACCGGGGAGCTGTTTTTT. It codes for CASRGPSGNTGELFF. This sequence joins TRBV9 and TRBJ2-2, with 7 nucleotides matching TRBD2. The CDR3 spans 15 residues. Trimming took 5 bases from V and 1 from J; bases not matched to a gene: 5. Germline V CDR1 and CDR2: SGDLS, YYNGEE.